A selection of T cell receptor beta chains follows, all from one sample in a study of T cell responses to AZD1222 COVID-19 vaccine. This table comes from immunoSEQ multiplex PCR, and its TCRdb copy is limited to in-frame clones, with some not included. The table has around 100,000 clones, around nine tenths seen once; the top ten hold more than 1.5%. Here the sequenced sample was peripheral blood, taken on day 0 of AZD1222 vaccination. These receptors all stem from an adult in good health. Both conserved end residues are part of each CDR3. Fields, in order: D gene, J gene, clone size, V gene, CDR3 protein, CDR3 DNA. The D gene is left open where the match is weak. Not every row has a clone size; where given, it reads once, few, many or a size class.

d_gene: TRBD2
j_gene: TRBJ2-1
abundance: few
v_gene: TRBV7-8
CDR3aa: CASSLELAGGYNEQFF
CDR3nt: TGTGCCAGCAGCTTAGAGCTAGCGGGGGGCTACAATGAGCAGTTCTTC

d_gene: TRBD1
j_gene: TRBJ2-5
abundance: once
v_gene: TRBV5-1
CDR3aa: CASSPGQPTGETQYF
CDR3nt: TGCGCCAGCAGCCCGGGACAGCCAACAGGGGAGACCCAGTACTTC

d_gene: .
j_gene: TRBJ2-1
abundance: .
v_gene: TRBV5-4
CDR3aa: CASSPGIAGGASYNEQFF
CDR3nt: TGTGCCAGCAGCCCGGGTATTGCGGGCGGGGCCTCCTACAATGAGCAGTTCTTC

d_gene: TRBD2
j_gene: TRBJ2-3
abundance: .
v_gene: TRBV5-1
CDR3aa: CASSLAGTSGTDTQYF
CDR3nt: TGCGCCAGCAGCTTGGCCGGGACTAGCGGCACAGATACGCAGTATTTT

d_gene: .
j_gene: TRBJ1-5
abundance: .
v_gene: TRBV6-4
CDR3aa: CASRKDFGGLPQPQHF
CDR3nt: TGTGCCAGCAGGAAGGATTTTGGGGGGCTCCCCCAGCCCCAGCATTTT

d_gene: TRBD2
j_gene: TRBJ2-2
abundance: .
v_gene: TRBV5-1
CDR3aa: CASSLAGVAGGHTGELFF
CDR3nt: TGCGCCAGCAGCTTGGCCGGGGTAGCGGGAGGTCACACCGGGGAGCTGTTTTTT

d_gene: .
j_gene: TRBJ1-4
abundance: few
v_gene: TRBV27
CDR3aa: CASSAKTGYNEKLFF
CDR3nt: TGTGCCAGCAGTGCAAAGACAGGTTATAATGAAAAACTGTTTTTT

d_gene: .
j_gene: TRBJ2-1
abundance: few
v_gene: TRBV7-9
CDR3aa: CASSRLGGGKAYNEQFF
CDR3nt: TGTGCCAGCAGCCGCCTTGGAGGGGGCAAGGCCTACAATGAGCAGTTCTTC

d_gene: .
j_gene: TRBJ1-1
abundance: .
v_gene: TRBV27
CDR3aa: CASSLIGGNTEAFF
CDR3nt: TGTGCCAGCAGTTTAATCGGGGGAAACACTGAAGCTTTCTTT

d_gene: .
j_gene: TRBJ1-5
abundance: .
v_gene: TRBV6-2/TRBV6-3
CDR3aa: CASSYSGGRRAQPQHF
CDR3nt: TGTGCCAGCAGTTACTCGGGGGGGCGCCGGGCACAGCCCCAGCATTTT

d_gene: .
j_gene: TRBJ1-6
abundance: .
v_gene: TRBV10-1
CDR3aa: CASSPGTSPLHF
CDR3nt: TGCGCCAGCAGCCCCGGGACATCACCCCTCCACTTT

d_gene: .
j_gene: TRBJ1-4
abundance: .
v_gene: TRBV5-1
CDR3aa: CASSFLGRGEKLFF
CDR3nt: TGCGCCAGCAGCTTTTTAGGGAGGGGTGAAAAACTGTTTTTT

d_gene: .
j_gene: TRBJ2-1
abundance: .
v_gene: TRBV27
CDR3aa: CASSPPGSTKQFF
CDR3nt: TGTGCCAGCAGTCCCCCTGGCTCAACGAAGCAGTTCTTC

d_gene: TRBD1
j_gene: TRBJ1-2
abundance: .
v_gene: TRBV2
CDR3aa: CASSPPEGANYGYTF
CDR3nt: TGTGCCAGCAGCCCCCCAGAGGGGGCGAACTATGGCTACACCTTC

d_gene: .
j_gene: TRBJ2-7
abundance: .
v_gene: TRBV20-1
CDR3aa: CSARQVFEQYF
CDR3nt: TGCAGTGCCCGACAGGTCTTCGAGCAGTACTTC

d_gene: .
j_gene: TRBJ2-3
abundance: .
v_gene: TRBV5-1
CDR3aa: CASSLGVQGTDTQYF
CDR3nt: TGCGCCAGCAGCTTGGGAGTACAGGGAACGGATACGCAGTATTTT